This T cell receptor beta chain appears in the sequencing data of a study of blood T cell repertoires in COVID-19. Study-level information: In each case, the material was cDNA or gDNA derived from T cells, B-cell-depleted T cells, or PBMCs.

The authors' processing: Amplifying reference gene primers gave estimates of nucleated cell counts. Profiled with immunoSEQ multiplex PCR; TCRdb holds only in-frame clones, not every one. V, J and clone size derive from that table, while D and trimming were established from the DNA sequence. The sample holds more than 95,000 clones, 80% to 90% seen once. The TCR was taken from a man of 80 years or more with active or convalescent COVID-19. The sequenced sample consisted of peripheral blood.

The CDR3 sequence is CASTTGVGSGYTF. CDR3 in DNA: TGTGCCAGCACCACAGGGGTCGGGTCTGGCTACACCTTC. V gene TRBV7-2 combines with J gene TRBJ1-2; 7 bases fit TRBD1. The germline V gene encodes CDR1 SGHTA and CDR2 FQGNSA. The CDR3 has 13 amino acids. V was pared by 7 bases and J by 7 bases, with 9 bases of the junction left unmatched.